This TCR beta chain came from a study of cytomegalovirus exposure and HLA in healthy donors. Overall study context: A previous analysis identified approximately 120 million unique TCR beta sequences derived from around 180 million T cells.

With respect to this clone: Antigen: not known.

Study-level findings and limits: Most subjects' HLA-A and HLA-B alleles were reportedly predicted from TCR beta sequences.

Primers: 60 Vbeta forward and 13 Jbeta reverse. Repertoires were generated with immunoSEQ multiplex PCR, while TCRdb's copy carries only in-frame clones and drops some. The data hold nearly 110,000 clones, with more than 65% observed a single time. Trimming cost V 0 bases and J 3 bases; bases outside gene matches: 8. Germline V gene data show CDR1 as LGHNA and CDR2 as YNFKEQ. This CDR3 has 19 residues. Source material: PBMCs. This chain links TRBV4-2 with TRBJ2-3; 14 bases map to TRBD2. The source of this sequence is a woman aged 45-65 years in good health and CMV-seropositive. CDR3 nucleotides: TGTGCCAGCAGCCAAGATTGGACTAGCGGGGGGTATAGGACAGATACGCAGTATTTT. Translated, it gives CASSQDWTSGGYRTDTQYF.